These 20 T cell receptor beta chains were sequenced from one sample in a study of spatial heterogeneity in lung cancer. Study findings and constraints: For expanded intratumoral alpha and beta TCRs, counts tracked tumor mutation counts.

Their recognized antigens are unknown. The time point was: sample taken at primary tumor resection. TCRdb reanalysed the 5' RACE reads using MiXCR and keeps one entry per CDR3 protein. Among about 7,000 distinct CDR3 sequences listed, around 13% were seen once. Sequences were derived from lung tumor tissue, sampled at surgery. The receptors stem from a male donor with early-stage non-small cell lung cancer.

This clonotype was detected many times. Being off target in a library aimed at alpha chains, this beta chain has a size of little meaning. This chain connects TRBV7-9 to TRBJ2-7; 7 positions agree with TRBD1. Germline V CDR1 and CDR2: SEHNR, FQNEAQ (reference sequence). The CDR3 is 15 residues long. Germline trimming cut 1 base from V and 1 base from J; bases unmatched to any gene: 4. CDR3 residues: CASSLVGTASYEQYV. The CDR3 DNA reads TGTGCCAGCAGCTTAGTCGGGACAGCTTCCTACGAGCAGTACGTC.

The sample holds a few counts of this clonotype. Found in a library prepared for alpha chains, this beta chain is an off-target read, and its abundance has little meaning. V usage is TRBV7-2 and J usage is TRBJ2-1, with D possibly matching TRBD2 (7 bases). The V end was cut by 1 base, the J end by 4 bases, with 11 bases between. The germline V gene encodes CDR1 SGHTA and CDR2 FQGNSA. This CDR3 comprises 15 residues. For the CDR3, the DNA is TGTGCCAGCAGCTTAGTTGGGGGGGCTTACAATGAGCAGTTCTTC. Its translation is CASSLVGGAYNEQFF.

This clonotype rates as large. Because this beta chain is a stray read in a library intended to capture alpha chains, its abundance should not be given much weight. The chain combines TRBV12-5 with TRBJ2-5; tentative D call: TRBD2 (6 bases). Germline-derived CDR1 and CDR2 are LGHNT and FRNRAP. The CDR3 covers 16 residues. The V gene lost 5 bases and the J gene lost 7 bases, with 23 bases spanning the gap. The CDR3 region has the DNA TGTGCTAGTGGTCCACTGAGCAAGGAGGGGACTGCGACCCAGTACTTC. Translation gives CASGPLSKEGTATQYF.

Notes on this clonotype: Because the library targeted alpha chains, this beta chain is an off-target read whose size means little. The V and J genes are TRBV5-1 and TRBJ1-1; D uncertain. V lost 0 bases and J 1 base, leaving 4 bases between the germline ends. The germline gives CDR1 SGHRS, CDR2 YFSETQ. This CDR3 spans 13 amino acids. The CDR3 region has the DNA TGCGCCAGCAGCTTGGGGACGAACACTGAAGCTTTCTTT. It specifies CASSLGTNTEAFF.

This clonotype was found many times. This beta chain is an unintended read in a library built for alpha chains; its size means little. CDR3 sequence (DNA): TGTGCCAGCAGTTTGGACACTAACTATGGCTACACCTTC. Protein: CASSLDTNYGYTF. The genes are TRBV12-3 or TRBV12-4 and TRBJ1-2, with D perhaps matching TRBD1 (5 bases). Between the trimmed V and J ends, which lost 3 bases and 0 bases, there was a span of 5 bases. The CDR3 has 13 amino acids.

This clonotype has a count of ten or more. This beta chain is an off-target read within a library intended for alpha chains, so its frequency means little. The V gene is TRBV11-2, the J gene TRBJ2-2; D gene uncertain. Germline V gives CDR1 SGHAT, CDR2 FQNNGV. The CDR3 is 13 amino acids. The V end was cut by 2 bases, the J end by 3 bases, with 4 bases between. The DNA of the CDR3 is TGTGCCAGCAGCTTAACCGACACCGGGGAGCTGTTTTTT. Amino acids: CASSLTDTGELFF.

This clonotype is labeled as medium-sized. This beta chain is an unintended read in a library built for alpha chains; its size means little. V gene TRBV6-1 combines with J gene TRBJ2-7, with 7 bases lining up with TRBD2. Germline values: CDR1 MNHNS, CDR2 SASEGT. Losses at the gene ends were 9 bases for V and 0 bases for J; bases not matched to a gene: 8. The CDR3 has 14 amino acids. The CDR3 region has the DNA TGTGCCAGTCGATGGGGGACTAACTCCTACGAGCAGTACGTC. As protein: CASRWGTNSYEQYV.

This clonotype is medium-sized in the sample. This beta chain came through as a stray read in a library set up for alpha chains, and its size says little. The chain recombines TRBV18 with TRBJ1-2; maybe TRBD1 (6 bases). The V gene's germline CDR1 is KGHSH and CDR2 LQKENI. Between the trimmed V and J ends, which lost 0 bases and 4 bases, there was a span of 12 bases. CDR3 size: 15 residues. DNA of the CDR3: TGTGCCAGCTCACCACCGGCGACAGGCTTCTATGGCTACACCTTC. Translated: CASSPPATGFYGYTF.

This clonotype was detected many times. The library was prepared for alpha chains; this beta chain is a stray read, so its frequency means little. This chain links TRBV7-6 with TRBJ2-1; 9 bases fit TRBD2. The trim removed 5 bases at V and 8 bases at J, leaving 1 base unmatched. The CDR3 runs to 12 residues. The germline CDR1 and CDR2 sequences are SGHVS and FNYEAQ. CDR3 loop: CASSRGGDEQFF. Here the CDR3 DNA reads TGTGCCAGCAGCCGCGGGGGGGATGAGCAGTTCTTC. The variable domain in full, with the rest retrieved from reference TRBV7-6 and TRBJ2-1, is GAGVSQSPRYKVTKRGQDVALRCDPISGHVSLYWYRQALGQGPEFLTYFNYEAQQDKSGLPNDRFSAERPEGSISTLTIQRTEQRDSAMYRCASSRGGDEQFFGPGTRLTVL.

This clonotype was observed at least ten times. This beta chain was picked up by a library intended for alpha chains and is off target, so its count carries little meaning. The V call is TRBV3-1, the J call TRBJ1-1, with D tentatively TRBD1 (6 bases). The CDR3 is 14 amino acids. Germline values: CDR1 LGHDT, CDR2 YNNKEL (reference sequence). Trimming removed 4 bases from V and 4 bases from J, with 13 bases in between. The CDR3 nucleotides read TGTGCCAGCAGCCTGGACAGCTCGGGCACTGAAGCTTTCTTT. It yields the protein CASSLDSSGTEAFF.

This clonotype was seen many times. Since the library was made to target alpha chains, this beta chain is a stray read and its abundance is not meaningful. V usage is TRBV4-1 and J usage is TRBJ1-2, with D possibly matching TRBD1 (6 bases). The CDR3 extends over 17 amino acids. CDR1 and CDR2 (germline): MGHRA, YSYEKL. Trimming left V 0 bases short and J 0 bases short, with 14 bases between. This CDR3 reads CASSQEPTGQANYGYTF. The CDR3 nucleotides are TGCGCCAGCAGCCAAGAGCCGACAGGACAAGCTAACTATGGCTACACCTTC.

This clonotype rates as medium-sized. Being off target in a library aimed at alpha chains, this beta chain has a size of little meaning. J is TRBJ1-5 and V is TRBV20-1; D possibly corresponds to TRBD1 (5 bases). Germline V gene data show CDR1 as DFQATT and CDR2 as SNEGSKA (reference sequence). The V end lost 1 base, the J end lost 6 bases, and 10 bases lay between the germline ends. This CDR3 has 13 residues. CDR3 amino acids: CSARGGVRQPQHF. The CDR3 nucleotides read TGCAGTGCTAGAGGGGGGGTACGTCAGCCCCAGCATTTT.

Regarding this clonotype: Little can be read into the size of this beta chain, an off-target read in a library designed for alpha chains. The rearrangement joins TRBV20-1 to TRBJ1-6, with 7 nucleotides matching TRBD1. The CDR3 is 14 residues long. CDR1 and CDR2 from the germline V gene are DFQATT and SNEGSKA (reference sequence). The V segment lost 2 bases and the J segment 6 bases; nucleotides outside the gene matches: 4. CDR3 DNA: TGCAGTGCTAGAAACAGGGGTACTAATTCACCCCTCCACTTT. Residues: CSARNRGTNSPLHF.

This clonotype was seen at least ten times. This beta chain slipped into a library made for alpha chains as a stray read, so its size is not meaningful. CDR3 in amino acids: CASSPGQDYEQYV. Here the CDR3 DNA reads TGTGCCAGCAGTCCCGGACAGGACTACGAGCAGTACGTC. V usage is TRBV28 and J usage is TRBJ2-7; the match to TRBD1 covers 7 bases. Trimming removed 5 bases from V and 3 bases from J; junction bases left unmatched: 4. This CDR3 contains 13 residues. The germline CDR1 and CDR2 sequences are MDHEN and SYDVKM.

With regard to this clonotype: Because the library targeted alpha chains, this beta chain is an off-target read whose size means little. The chain has TRBV3-1 and TRBJ1-1; the D is unclear. Germline lookup yields CDR1 LGHDT and CDR2 YNNKEL (reference sequence). Trimming stripped 1 base from V and 7 bases from J, with 10 bases between. The CDR3 runs to 13 residues. CDR3 amino acids: CASSQVAALEAFF. The CDR3 nucleotides are TGTGCCAGCAGCCAAGTAGCCGCACTTGAAGCTTTCTTT.

Notes on this clonotype: This beta chain was picked up by a library intended for alpha chains and is off target, so its count carries little meaning. This chain joins TRBV6-5 and TRBJ2-1; 7 bases fit TRBD1. The CDR3 is made up of 13 amino acids. V shed 10 bases and J 2 bases; nucleotides not matched to a gene: 5. Per germline, CDR1 MNHEY and CDR2 SVGAGI. The CDR3 loop is CAIGQVPYNEQFF. In DNA form, the CDR3 reads TGTGCCATCGGACAGGTGCCCTACAATGAGCAGTTCTTC.

This clonotype is labeled medium-sized. This beta chain appears as a stray read in a library generated for alpha chains; its size is not informative. V is TRBV20-1 and J is TRBJ1-1; 8 positions agree with TRBD1. This CDR3 has 11 residues. Germline assignment: CDR1 DFQATT and CDR2 SNEGSKA (reference sequence). After removal of 6 bases from V and 6 bases from J, the junction contained 3 bases not matched to a gene. CDR3 sequence: CSAKTGAEAFF. DNA for the CDR3: TGCAGTGCAAAGACAGGGGCTGAAGCTTTCTTT.

To note about this clonotype: Because this beta chain is a stray read in a library intended to capture alpha chains, its abundance should not be given much weight. The chain recombines TRBV5-1 with TRBJ2-1; no firm D call. Germline values: CDR1 SGHRS, CDR2 YFSETQ. V was clipped by 0 bases and J by 6 bases, with 10 bases between them. CDR3 size: 14 residues. The CDR3 is CASSLARARNEQFF. CDR3 DNA: TGCGCCAGCAGCTTGGCCCGGGCTCGCAATGAGCAGTTCTTC. Variable domain in full (rest from reference TRBV5-1 and TRBJ2-1): KAGVTQTPRYLIKTRGQQVTLSCSPISGHRSVSWYQQTPGQGLQFLFEYFSETQRNKGNFPGRFSGRQFSNSRSEMNVSTLELGDSALYLCASSLARARNEQFFGPGTRLTVL.

Regarding this clonotype: The size of this beta chain means little, since it is a stray read in a library made for alpha chains. The rearrangement joins TRBV5-5 to TRBJ2-6, with a weak D call TRBD2 (5 bases). This CDR3 is 16 amino acids long. The ends were cut back, 4 bases at V and 0 bases at J, with 11 bases in the middle. From germline, CDR1 is SGHKS and CDR2 YYEKEE (reference sequence). The CDR3 region has the DNA TGTGCCAGCAGCAACGGACTGGTCTCTGGGGCCAACGTCCTGACTTTC. As protein: CASSNGLVSGANVLTF.

This clonotype was detected many times. This beta chain is an off-target read within a library intended for alpha chains, so its frequency means little. V and J are TRBV20-1 and TRBJ1-1, with 7 bases aligning to TRBD1. CDR1 is DFQATT, CDR2 SNEGSKA, per germline (reference sequence). The J segment lost 3 bases and the V segment lost 3 bases, leaving 4 bases of the junction unmatched. The CDR3 sequence is 13 residues long. The CDR3 protein is CSARGQSYTEAFF. Here the CDR3 DNA reads TGCAGTGCTAGGGGACAGTCCTACACTGAAGCTTTCTTT.